Listed below are T cell receptor beta chains from one sample, sequenced in a study of T cell repertoires in cytomegalovirus infection. TCRdb passed the reads through MiXCR, listing each CDR3 protein once. This sample has some 450,000 distinct CDR3 sequences, with roughly 30% found just once. Sequencing used PBMCs. These receptors all stem from a human donor in good health (CMV status not recorded). Some clones in this sample may be carry-over from other donors' samples. Both conserved end residues are part of each CDR3. The D gene is left open where the match is weak. Some rows have no size entry. The others give once, few or many, or a class for an expanded clone.

clone_size	d_call	j_call	v_call	cdr3_aa	cdr3_nt
once	.	TRBJ2-3	TRBV18	CASSPLGDGGTDTQYF	TGTGCCAGCTCACCACTCGGGGACGGAGGCACAGATACGCAGTATTTT
many	.	TRBJ2-2	TRBV7-9	CASSLDWGDALLHTGELFF	TGTGCCAGCAGCTTAGATTGGGGCGACGCCTTACTTCACACCGGGGAGCTGTTTTTT
.	TRBD2	TRBJ2-1	TRBV10-3	CANSPGLAGQSSYNEQFF	TGTGCCAATTCTCCGGGACTAGCGGGGCAAAGCTCCTACAATGAGCAGTTCTTC
.	.	TRBJ1-1	TRBV4-2	CASSPLGFGGNTETFF	TGTGCCAGCAGCCCCCTAGGCTTCGGAGGGAACACTGAAACTTTCTTT
.	.	TRBJ1-6	TRBV7-2	CASRYPQLSYKSPLHF	TGTGCCAGCAGATACCCACAGCTGTCGTATAAATCACCCCTCCACTTT
.	.	TRBJ1-1	TRBV12-3/TRBV12-4	CASRPGVKQAFF	TGTGCCAGCAGACCCGGAGTGAAGCAAGCTTTCTTT
many	.	TRBJ2-7	TRBV7-6	CASSRDHDEQYF	TGTGCCAGCAGTCGGGACCATGATGAGCAGTACTTC
few	.	TRBJ1-1	TRBV5-1	CASSLYETEAFF	TGCGCCAGCAGCTTGTACGAAACTGAAGCTTTCTTT
many	.	TRBJ1-5	TRBV19	CAGEVQGNSISPMHF	TGTGCCGGAGAGGTCCAGGGAAATTCAATCAGCCCGATGCATTTT
.	.	TRBJ2-4	TRBV4-1	CASSQGRVAKNIQYF	TGCGCCAGCAGCCAAGGACGGGTCGCCAAAAACATTCAGTACTTC
.	.	TRBJ2-1	TRBV20-1	CSASAYAGSYNEQFF	TGCAGTGCTAGCGCCTATGCGGGGTCCTACAATGAGCAGTTCTTC
.	.	TRBJ1-5	TRBV15	CATSRDSGTNQPQHF	TGTGCCACCAGCAGAGATTCGGGTACGAATCAGCCCCAGCATTTT
.	.	TRBJ1-4	TRBV12-3/TRBV12-4	CVSTPVGGTNEKLFF	TGTGTCAGCACCCCCGTTGGAGGGACTAATGAAAAACTGTTTTTT
few	.	TRBJ1-2	TRBV18	CASSGMTGGYGYTF	TGTGCCAGCTCAGGAATGACAGGAGGCTATGGCTACACCTTC
few	TRBD1	TRBJ1-1	TRBV29-1	CSVDGTGGEAFF	TGCAGCGTCGACGGGACAGGGGGCGAAGCTTTCTTT
.	.	TRBJ2-5	TRBV20-1	CSARPGVGETQYF	TGCAGTGCTAGACCTGGGGTCGGAGAGACCCAGTACTTC
.	TRBD1	TRBJ2-3	TRBV7-2	CSTGLGPQGAITDTQYF	TGTTCCACCGGCTTAGGGCCCCAGGGGGCTATCACAGATACGCAGTATTTT
.	.	TRBJ2-7	TRBV7-9	CASSPGLAISYEQYF	TGTGCCAGCAGCCCCGGACTCGCAATCTCTTACGAGCAGTACTTC
.	.	TRBJ2-2	TRBV7-9	CALSDTNTGELFF	TGTGCCCTCTCGGACACTAACACCGGGGAGCTGTTTTTT
once	TRBD1	TRBJ2-2	TRBV18	CASASTGVNTGELFF	TGTGCCAGCGCCTCGACAGGGGTCAACACCGGGGAGCTGTTTTTT
.	TRBD2	TRBJ2-5	TRBV9	CASSVCQRGGQETQYF	TGTGCCAGCAGCGTATGTCAGCGGGGGGGCCAAGAGACCCAGTACTTC
.	.	TRBJ2-7	TRBV20-1	CSARDWGVTASYEQYF	TGCAGTGCTAGAGATTGGGGGGTCACAGCTAGCTACGAGCAGTACTTC
.	TRBD2	TRBJ2-7	TRBV6-6	CASSYEGLASGGTEAGKKYF	TGTGCCAGCAGTTACGAAGGGCTGGCTAGCGGGGGGACCGAGGCGGGTAAAAAGTACTTC
few	TRBD2	TRBJ2-3	TRBV11-2	CASSLGPGLAGLADTQYF	TGTGCCAGCAGCTTGGGTCCGGGACTAGCGGGCTTGGCAGATACGCAGTATTTT
.	TRBD1	TRBJ2-7	TRBV7-2	CASSLGQGGYEKYF	TGTGCCAGCAGCTTAGGACAGGGGGGCTACGAGAAGTACTTC
few	.	TRBJ2-3	TRBV29-1	CSVDDYLLEEITDTQYF	TGCAGCGTTGATGATTATTTATTGGAGGAGATCACAGATACGCAGTATTTT
many	TRBD2	TRBJ2-5	TRBV10-3	CAISDSTSGGGTQYF	TGTGCCATCAGTGATTCGACTAGCGGGGGTGGGACCCAGTACTTC
few	TRBD1	TRBJ1-1	TRBV5-1	CASRMTGVNTEAFF	TGCGCCAGCCGAATGACAGGGGTGAACACTGAAGCTTTCTTT
.	TRBD1	TRBJ1-5	TRBV6-5	CASRSGGADGNQPQHF	TGTGCCAGCAGATCAGGGGGCGCAGACGGCAATCAGCCCCAGCATTTT
.	.	TRBJ1-3	TRBV24-1	CATSDRRGNTIYF	TGTGCCACCAGTGATCGGAGAGGAAACACCATATATTTT
many	.	TRBJ2-7	TRBV7-8	CASSLDYSPGHNSDEQYF	TGTGCCAGCAGCTTAGATTACAGTCCCGGGCATAACTCGGACGAGCAGTACTTC
.	TRBD1	TRBJ1-1	TRBV18	CASSPDRTLNTEAFF	TGTGCCAGCTCACCGGACAGGACCCTGAACACTGAAGCTTTCTTT
.	.	TRBJ1-1	TRBV7-6	CASTHVGGADTEAFF	TGTGCCAGCACCCACGTGGGGGGCGCGGACACTGAAGCTTTCTTT
few	.	TRBJ1-2	TRBV6-5	CASTPEKYGYTF	TGTGCCAGCACCCCAGAGAAATATGGCTACACCTTC
few	.	TRBJ2-1	TRBV5-6	CASSFGWGYNEQFF	TGTGCCAGCAGCTTTGGATGGGGGTACAATGAGCAGTTCTTC
many	TRBD1	TRBJ1-4	TRBV6-2/TRBV6-3	CASSQTGEKLFF	TGTGCCAGCAGTCAGACAGGGGAAAAACTGTTTTTT
.	.	TRBJ2-6	TRBV15	CATSGRTGANVLTF	TGTGCCACCAGCGGACGTACTGGGGCCAACGTCCTGACTTTC
few	TRBD2	TRBJ2-2	TRBV5-4	CASSLISGDTGELFF	TGTGCCAGCAGCTTGATTAGCGGGGACACCGGGGAGCTGTTTTTT
.	TRBD1	TRBJ1-4	TRBV6-2/TRBV6-3	CASSHQGGDEKLFF	TGTGCCAGCAGTCATCAGGGGGGAGATGAAAAACTGTTTTTT